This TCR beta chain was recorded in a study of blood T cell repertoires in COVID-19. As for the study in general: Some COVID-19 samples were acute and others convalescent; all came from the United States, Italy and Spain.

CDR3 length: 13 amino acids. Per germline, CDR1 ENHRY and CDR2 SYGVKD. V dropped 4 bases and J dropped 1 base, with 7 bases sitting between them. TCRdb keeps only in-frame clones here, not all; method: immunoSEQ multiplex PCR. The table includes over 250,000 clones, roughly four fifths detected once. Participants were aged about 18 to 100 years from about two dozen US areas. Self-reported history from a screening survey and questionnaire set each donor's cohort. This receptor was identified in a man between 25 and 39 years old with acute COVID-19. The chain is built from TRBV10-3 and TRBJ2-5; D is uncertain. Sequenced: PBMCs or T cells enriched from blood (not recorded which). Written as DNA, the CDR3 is TGTGCCATCAGTGCTAACCCCCAAGAGACCCAGTACTTC. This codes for CAISANPQETQYF.